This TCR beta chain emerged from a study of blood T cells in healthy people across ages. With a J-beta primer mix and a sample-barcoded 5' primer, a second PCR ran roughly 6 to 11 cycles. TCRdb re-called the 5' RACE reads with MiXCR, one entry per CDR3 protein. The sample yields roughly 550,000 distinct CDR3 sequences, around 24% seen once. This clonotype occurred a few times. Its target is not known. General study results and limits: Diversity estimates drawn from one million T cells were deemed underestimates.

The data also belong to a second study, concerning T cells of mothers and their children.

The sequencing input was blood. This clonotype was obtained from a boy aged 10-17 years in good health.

The CDR3 DNA follows: TGCAGTGCTAGAGTCTGGTCATCGGGCAATCAGCCCCAGCATTTT. Translating it yields CSARVWSSGNQPQHF. The rearrangement uses TRBV20-1 and TRBJ1-5, with no clear D. Germline V gene lookup returns CDR1 DFQATT and CDR2 SNEGSKA (reference sequence). The length of the CDR3 is 15 residues. Deletions cut 1 base from V and 2 bases from J, with 12 bases between.